This T cell receptor (beta chain) was sequenced during a study of shared clonotypes between healthy human individuals (dated by TCRdb to the early 2020s). The study in broad terms: The cohort included three men and a couple of women between 18 and 49 years of age. For each donor, CD4 naive and CD4 memory were each run on three plates, CD8 naive on two plates, and CD8 memory on one plate. To estimate repertoire size and how much clonotypes are shared between individuals, the study performed deep sequencing of blood TCR repertoires from 4 to 6 healthy adults. Libraries were prepared and TCR repertoires were sequenced by different laboratories using diverse techniques, in order to increase sequencing depth and limit assay-specific biases. Per donor, leukapheresis produced somewhere between about 0.8 and 9.5 billion PBMCs.

The donors were healthy, HIV-negative adults with no recently reported acute infections or vaccinations. Only Caucasian adults living in Nashville, Tennessee, USA were represented among the donors. CD4+ T cells were enriched by magnetic negative selection; naive cells were then positively selected on CD45RA, and the negative fraction formed the memory subset. Blood was obtained by leukapheresis, after which PBMCs were separated by Ficoll-Histopaque density gradient centrifugation and cryopreserved in liquid nitrogen vapor phase. Purity and quantity of every magnetically sorted T cell population were checked by analytical flow cytometry. Genomic DNA was isolated from every sorted fraction and measured by UV absorbance on a Nanodrop 2000c. Worth noting for this clone: This clone's antigen is unknown. No quality values exist for individual bases; no much larger clone is one base distant. Different DNA sequences within this sample yield the same CDR3.

The CDR3 contains 11 residues, cysteine and phenylalanine counted. This entry keeps only the CDR3 DNA: 33 bases, framed from base 1. CDR1 ENHRY and CDR2 SYGVKD are derived from the germline V gene. V loses 2 bases of germline sequence and J loses 4 bases, and the interval between the two ends is 3 bases. Beyond this particular receptor, the publication reports: Approximately 5% of naive CD4, 3.5% of naive CD8, around 2.3% of memory CD4, and about 0.4% of memory CD8 clonotypes were shared across several donors. Compared with non-shared clonotypes, the clonotypes found in all four sorted-subset donors had higher generation probabilities. Pairwise subsampling indicated that sequencing depth was expected to affect the degree of clonotype sharing among donors. Even with the large sequencing depth, rarefaction of the sorted-subset datasets indicated that sequencing was incomplete. The genetic and exposure-history diversity represented was limited by the small number of donors. Naive subsets generally had larger estimated clonotype richness than memory subsets did. Only blood was sampled, and tissue TCR repertoires likely differ from those in blood.

Using the deep immunoSEQ assay, multiplex PCR amplified TCR CDR3 regions from genomic DNA. Extracted genomic DNA from each cell subset was distributed evenly across all wells of several immunoSEQ 96-well plates, and each plate was treated as a replicate. For sorted subsets, each replicate PCR was loaded with roughly 190 ng genomic DNA, equivalent to 32,000 or so T cell genomes. The purified libraries were quantified using a Qubit 3.0 fluorometer, sized with a Bioanalyzer 2100, and then quantified again using the KAPA Library Quantification kit. Each immunoSEQ 96-well plate was sequenced on its own single-read 150-cycle Illumina NextSeq 550 flow cell. The source study handled its data this way. Because the immunoSEQ output included only junctional sequences and no quality scores, the filtering could not be the same as the filtering used for full-length reads. To assign V/J genes and CDR3, sequences were annotated against IMGT germline references using PyIR, a Python wrapper for IgBLAST v1.9. Reads with weak V/J assignments (E-value above 1e-6), missing CDR3, stop codons, out-of-frame junctions, or ambiguous translated residues were removed. A V3J clonotype was defined by an identical inferred V gene, J gene, and CDR3 amino acid sequence. Percentage overlap between repertoires was computed as shared unique clonotypes divided by the size of the smaller repertoire. Richness of each repertoire was evaluated using RTK rarefaction, the Chao1 estimator, and Recon v2.1 estimates of unobserved clonotypes. For all TCRbeta clonotypes obtained by the gDNA method from a handful of donors, generation probabilities were computed with OLGA. The clones in this table, taken by TCRdb from immuneACCESS, are in-frame only. Not every clone is retained; where verified, under half of the shortfall comes from an unresolved V gene, and the cause of the rest is unknown. V and J calls and clone size are as listed in that table; D and trimming were resolved from the DNA. The sample yields about 2.4 million clones; approximately 93% were counted once. The top ten clonotypes cover approximately 0.35% of the sample.

The rearranged chain carries TRBV10-3 and TRBJ2-7; the D gene cannot be resolved reliably. The sequenced sample was naive CD4+ T cells from PBMCs. What the cell subset or site label conveys for this sample: CD45RA+ positively selected. This TCR was recovered from a man aged 18 to 35 in good health. Some clones in this sample may be carry-over from other donors' samples. The CDR3 protein: CAISEGYEQYF. The sequenced DNA is TGTGCCATCAGTGAGGGGTACGAGCAGTACTTC.